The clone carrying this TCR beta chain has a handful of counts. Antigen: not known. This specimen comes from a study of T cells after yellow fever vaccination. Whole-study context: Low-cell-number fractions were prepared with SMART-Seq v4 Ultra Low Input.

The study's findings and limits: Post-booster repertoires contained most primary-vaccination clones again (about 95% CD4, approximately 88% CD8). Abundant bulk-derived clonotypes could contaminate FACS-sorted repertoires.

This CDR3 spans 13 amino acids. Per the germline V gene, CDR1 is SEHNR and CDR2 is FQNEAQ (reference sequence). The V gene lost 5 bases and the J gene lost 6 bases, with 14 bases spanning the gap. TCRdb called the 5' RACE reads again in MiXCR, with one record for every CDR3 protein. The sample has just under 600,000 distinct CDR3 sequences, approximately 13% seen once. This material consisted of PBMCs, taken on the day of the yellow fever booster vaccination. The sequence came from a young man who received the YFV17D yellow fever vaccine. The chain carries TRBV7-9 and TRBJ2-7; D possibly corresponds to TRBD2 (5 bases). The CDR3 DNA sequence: TGTGCCAGCAGCCAACCTATAGCGACCGAGCAGTACTTC. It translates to CASSQPIATEQYF. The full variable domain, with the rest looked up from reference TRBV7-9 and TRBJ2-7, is DTGVSQNPRHKITKRGQNVTFRCDPISEHNRLYWYRQTLGQGPEFLTYFQNEAQLEKSRLLSDRFSAERPKGSFSTLEIQRTEQGDSAMYLCASSQPIATEQYFGPGTRLTVT.